These 5 T cell receptor beta chains were sequenced from one sample in a study of beta chain features in type 1 diabetes. Reverse transcribing all isolated RNA meant expressed TCRB transcripts were sequenced. Generated by immunoSEQ multiplex PCR, the TCRdb table keeps only in-frame clones and is missing some. There are under 900,000 clones in the sample; roughly 15% occur only once, and about 0.02% lies in the top ten. Sequences were obtained from naive CD4+ T cells from blood. These receptor sequences come from a woman under 30 in good health.

Regarding this clone: This sample also contains other DNA sequences that code for the same CDR3. The V and J genes are TRBV7-9 and TRBJ2-7, with no clear D. This CDR3 is built from 11 residues. V gave up 5 bases and J gave up 5 bases, with 7 bases separating them. Germline assignment: CDR1 SEHNR and CDR2 FQNEAQ (reference sequence). The CDR3 spells CASSLVDEQYF. The CDR3 DNA reads as TGTGCCAGCAGCCTGGTGGACGAGCAGTACTTC.

The chain employs TRBV4-2 and TRBJ2-2; D is undetermined. The length of the CDR3 is 19 residues. Looked up from germline, CDR1 is LGHNA and CDR2 is YNFKEQ. V dropped 0 bases and J dropped 1 base, with 18 bases sitting between them. The CDR3 is CASSQETGPFERNTGELFF. CDR3 DNA: TGTGCCAGCAGCCAAGAGACCGGGCCCTTCGAACGGAACACCGGGGAGCTGTTTTTT.

The chain employs TRBV9 and TRBJ2-1, with D unclear. Trimming shortened V by 3 bases and J by 3 bases, and 16 bases separated the two germline ends. CDR3 size: 16 residues. Germline CDR1 SGDLS, CDR2 YYNGEE. The CDR3 is CASSAQISGYYNEQFF. The CDR3 region has the DNA TGTGCCAGCAGCGCCCAAATATCCGGATACTACAATGAGCAGTTCTTC.

The sample holds a few counts of this clone. This rearrangement joins TRBV5-1 to TRBJ2-1, with 8 bases that match TRBD1. The CDR3 contains 15 residues. CDR1 and CDR2 (germline): SGHRS, YFSETQ. The V segment lost 5 bases and the J segment 2 bases; nucleotides outside the gene matches: 6. The CDR3 bases are TGCGCCAGCAGGCAAGGGACAGGACCCTACAATGAGCAGTTCTTC. This codes for CASRQGTGPYNEQFF. The full variable domain, with the rest looked up from reference TRBV5-1 and TRBJ2-1, is KAGVTQTPRYLIKTRGQQVTLSCSPISGHRSVSWYQQTPGQGLQFLFEYFSETQRNKGNFPGRFSGRQFSNSRSEMNVSTLELGDSALYLCASRQGTGPYNEQFFGPGTRLTVL.

The V and J genes are TRBV14 and TRBJ2-3, with D possibly TRBD2 on 5 matching bases. CDR3 length: 15 amino acids. The V gene's germline CDR1 is SGHDN and CDR2 FVKESK. V dropped 4 bases and J dropped 3 bases, with 14 bases sitting between them. The CDR3 spells CASSPRPGGTDTQYF. The CDR3 DNA is TGTGCCAGCAGCCCTCGGCCCGGCGGGACAGATACGCAGTATTTT.